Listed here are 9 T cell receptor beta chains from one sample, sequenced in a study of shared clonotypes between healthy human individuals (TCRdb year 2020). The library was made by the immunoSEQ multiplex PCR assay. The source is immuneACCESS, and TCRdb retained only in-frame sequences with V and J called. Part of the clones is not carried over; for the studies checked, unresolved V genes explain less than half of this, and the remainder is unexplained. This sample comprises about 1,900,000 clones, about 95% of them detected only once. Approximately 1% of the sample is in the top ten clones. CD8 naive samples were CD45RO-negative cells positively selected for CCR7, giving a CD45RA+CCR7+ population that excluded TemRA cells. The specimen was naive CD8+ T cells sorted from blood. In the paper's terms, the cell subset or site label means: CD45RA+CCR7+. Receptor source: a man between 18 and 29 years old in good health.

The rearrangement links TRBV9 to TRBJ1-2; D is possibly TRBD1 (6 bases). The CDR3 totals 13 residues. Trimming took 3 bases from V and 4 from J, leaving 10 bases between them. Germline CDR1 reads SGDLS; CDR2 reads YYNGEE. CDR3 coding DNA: TGTGCCAGCAGCGGAACAGGGTCCTATGGCTACACCTTC. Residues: CASSGTGSYGYTF.

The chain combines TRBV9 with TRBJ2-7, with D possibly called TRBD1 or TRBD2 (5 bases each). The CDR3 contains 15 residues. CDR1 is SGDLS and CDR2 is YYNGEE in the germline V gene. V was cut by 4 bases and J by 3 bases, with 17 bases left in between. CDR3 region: CASSSKPGPDYEQYF. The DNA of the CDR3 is TGTGCCAGCAGCTCCAAGCCGGGACCAGACTACGAGCAGTACTTC.

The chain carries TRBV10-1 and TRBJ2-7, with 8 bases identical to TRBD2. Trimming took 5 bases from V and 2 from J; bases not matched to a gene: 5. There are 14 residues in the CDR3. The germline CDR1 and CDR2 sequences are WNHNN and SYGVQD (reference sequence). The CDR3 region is CASSPSGGTYEQYF. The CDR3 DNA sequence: TGCGCCAGCAGTCCCAGCGGGGGAACCTACGAGCAGTACTTC.

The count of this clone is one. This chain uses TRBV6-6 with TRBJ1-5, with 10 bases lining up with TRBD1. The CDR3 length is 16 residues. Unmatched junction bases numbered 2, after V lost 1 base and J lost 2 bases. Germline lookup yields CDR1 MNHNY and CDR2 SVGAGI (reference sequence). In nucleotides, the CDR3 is TGTGCCAGCAGTTACTGGGACAGGGGAGGCAATCAGCCCCAGCATTTT. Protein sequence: CASSYWDRGGNQPQHF.

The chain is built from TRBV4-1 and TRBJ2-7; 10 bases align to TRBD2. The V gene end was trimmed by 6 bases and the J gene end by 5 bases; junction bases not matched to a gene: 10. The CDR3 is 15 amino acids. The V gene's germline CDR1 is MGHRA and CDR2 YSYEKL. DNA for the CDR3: TGCGCCAGCAGAACCCTTATAGCGGGAGGCGACGAGCAGTACTTC. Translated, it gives CASRTLIAGGDEQYF.

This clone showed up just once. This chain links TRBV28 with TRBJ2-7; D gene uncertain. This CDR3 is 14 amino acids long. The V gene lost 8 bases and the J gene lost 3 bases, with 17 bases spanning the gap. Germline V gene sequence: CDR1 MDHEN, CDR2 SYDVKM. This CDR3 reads CASCNRFGFYEQYF. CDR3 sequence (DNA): TGTGCCAGCTGTAATCGGTTCGGATTCTACGAGCAGTACTTC.

The CDR3 spells CASSTGLTDTQYF. CDR3 DNA sequence: TGTGCCAGCAGCACCGGACTCACAGATACGCAGTATTTT. The V gene is TRBV5-6, the J gene TRBJ2-3; a possible D gene is TRBD2 (5 bases). This CDR3 region has 13 residues. Trimming removed 4 bases from V and 2 bases from J, with 8 bases in between. The germline gives CDR1 SGHDT, CDR2 YYEEEE.

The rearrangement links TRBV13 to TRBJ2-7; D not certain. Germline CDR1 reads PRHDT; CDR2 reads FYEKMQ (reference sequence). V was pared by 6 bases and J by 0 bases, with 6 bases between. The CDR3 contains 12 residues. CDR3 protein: CASSHSSYEQYF. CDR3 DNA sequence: TGTGCCAGCAGTCATAGCTCCTACGAGCAGTACTTC.

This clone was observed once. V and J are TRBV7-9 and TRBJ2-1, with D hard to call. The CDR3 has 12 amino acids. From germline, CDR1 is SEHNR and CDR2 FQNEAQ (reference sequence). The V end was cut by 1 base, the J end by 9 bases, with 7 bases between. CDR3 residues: CASSLGRSEQFF. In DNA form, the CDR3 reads TGTGCCAGCAGCTTAGGACGGAGTGAGCAGTTCTTC.